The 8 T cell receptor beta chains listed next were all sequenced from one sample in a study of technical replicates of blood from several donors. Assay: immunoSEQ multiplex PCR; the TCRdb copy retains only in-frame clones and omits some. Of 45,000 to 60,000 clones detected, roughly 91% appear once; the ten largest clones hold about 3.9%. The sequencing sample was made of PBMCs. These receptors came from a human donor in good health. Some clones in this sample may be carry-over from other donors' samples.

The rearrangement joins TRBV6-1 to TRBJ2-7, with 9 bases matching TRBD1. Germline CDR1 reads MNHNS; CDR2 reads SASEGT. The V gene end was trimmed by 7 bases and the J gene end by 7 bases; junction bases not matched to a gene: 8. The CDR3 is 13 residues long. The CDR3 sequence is CASNRQGVGEQYF. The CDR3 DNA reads TGTGCCAGCAATCGACAGGGGGTGGGGGAGCAGTACTTC.

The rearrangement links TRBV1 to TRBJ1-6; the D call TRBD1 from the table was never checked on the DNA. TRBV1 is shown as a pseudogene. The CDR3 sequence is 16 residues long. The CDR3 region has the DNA TGCACCAGCAGCCTACCCGGGGCAGGGGGCAATTCACCCCTCCACTTT. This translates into CTSSLPGAGGNSPLHF.

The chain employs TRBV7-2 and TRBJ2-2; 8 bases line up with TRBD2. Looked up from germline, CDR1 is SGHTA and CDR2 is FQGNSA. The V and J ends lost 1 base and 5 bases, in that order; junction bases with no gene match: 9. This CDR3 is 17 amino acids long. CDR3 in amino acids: CASSLGREGRRTGELFF. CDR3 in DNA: TGTGCCAGCAGCTTAGGCCGGGAGGGCCGTCGGACCGGGGAGCTGTTTTTT.

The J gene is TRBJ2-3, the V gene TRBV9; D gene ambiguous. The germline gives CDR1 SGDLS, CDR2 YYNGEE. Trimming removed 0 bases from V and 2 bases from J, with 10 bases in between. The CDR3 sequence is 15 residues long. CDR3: CASSVARNPTDTQYF. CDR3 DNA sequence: TGTGCCAGCAGCGTAGCGAGGAACCCCACAGATACGCAGTATTTT.

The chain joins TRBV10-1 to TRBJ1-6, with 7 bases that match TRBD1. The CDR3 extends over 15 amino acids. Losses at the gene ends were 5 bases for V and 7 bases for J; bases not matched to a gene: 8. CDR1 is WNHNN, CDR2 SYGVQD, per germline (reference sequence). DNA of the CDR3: TGCGCCAGCAGTCGGGACAGACAAGGGAATTCACCCCTCCACTTT. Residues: CASSRDRQGNSPLHF.

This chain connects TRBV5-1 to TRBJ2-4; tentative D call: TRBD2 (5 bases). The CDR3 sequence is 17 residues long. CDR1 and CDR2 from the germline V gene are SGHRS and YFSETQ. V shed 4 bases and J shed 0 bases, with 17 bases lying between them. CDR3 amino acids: CASSLLESGLAKNIQYF. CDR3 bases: TGCGCCAGCAGCCTTCTCGAGAGCGGACTAGCCAAAAACATTCAGTACTTC. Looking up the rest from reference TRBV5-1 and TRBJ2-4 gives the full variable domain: KAGVTQTPRYLIKTRGQQVTLSCSPISGHRSVSWYQQTPGQGLQFLFEYFSETQRNKGNFPGRFSGRQFSNSRSEMNVSTLELGDSALYLCASSLLESGLAKNIQYFGAGTRLSVL.

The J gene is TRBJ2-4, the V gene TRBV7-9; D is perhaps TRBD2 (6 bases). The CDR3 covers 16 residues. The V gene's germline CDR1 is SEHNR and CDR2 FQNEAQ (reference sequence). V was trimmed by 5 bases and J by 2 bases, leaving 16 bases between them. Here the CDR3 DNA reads TGTGCCAGCAGCCCGCCTCCCGGGGGAACCAAAAACATTCAGTACTTC. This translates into CASSPPPGGTKNIQYF.

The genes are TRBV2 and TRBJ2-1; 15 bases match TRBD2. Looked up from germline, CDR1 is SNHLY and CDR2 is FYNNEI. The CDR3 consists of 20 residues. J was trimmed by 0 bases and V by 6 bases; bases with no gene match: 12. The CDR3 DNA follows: TGTGCCAGCAGAGCCAGACCGGGACTAGCGGGGGGCAGCTCCTACAATGAGCAGTTCTTC. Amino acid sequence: CASRARPGLAGGSSYNEQFF.